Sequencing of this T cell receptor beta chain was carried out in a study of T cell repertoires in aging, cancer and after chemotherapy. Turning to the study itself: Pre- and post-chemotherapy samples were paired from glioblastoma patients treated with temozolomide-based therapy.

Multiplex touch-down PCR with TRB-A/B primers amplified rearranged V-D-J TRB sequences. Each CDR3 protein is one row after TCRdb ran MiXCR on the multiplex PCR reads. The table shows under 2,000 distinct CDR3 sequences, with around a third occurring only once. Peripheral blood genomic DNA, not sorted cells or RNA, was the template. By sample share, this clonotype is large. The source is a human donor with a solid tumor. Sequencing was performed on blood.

CDR3 residues: CASRPGQARPPLHF. Written as DNA, the CDR3 is TGTGCCAGCAGACCGGGACAGGCCAGGCCACCCCTCCACTTT. The genes are TRBV6-5 and TRBJ1-6, with TRBD1 matching 8 bases. There are 14 residues in the CDR3. The germline gives CDR1 MNHEY, CDR2 SVGAGI. J lost 11 bases, V lost 6 bases, and 9 bases had no gene match.